This T cell receptor beta chain was documented in a study of shared clonotypes between healthy human individuals. The table came from immunoSEQ multiplex PCR; TCRdb's copy has only in-frame clones and leaves some out. The table shows approximately 470,000 clones, with around 80% occurring only once. CDR1 WSHSY and CDR2 SAAADI come from the germline V gene. The CDR3 contains 14 residues. The J segment lost 3 bases and the V segment lost 2 bases, leaving 2 bases of the junction unmatched. Sequencing used PBMCs. The receptor was derived from a woman aged 40 to 50 in good health. Some clones in this sample may be carry-over from other donors' samples. V is TRBV10-2 and J is TRBJ2-7, with 9 bases lining up with TRBD1. This CDR3 reads CASSEGQGLYEQYF. The DNA of the CDR3 is TGCGCCAGCAGTGAGGGACAGGGGCTCTACGAGCAGTACTTC.